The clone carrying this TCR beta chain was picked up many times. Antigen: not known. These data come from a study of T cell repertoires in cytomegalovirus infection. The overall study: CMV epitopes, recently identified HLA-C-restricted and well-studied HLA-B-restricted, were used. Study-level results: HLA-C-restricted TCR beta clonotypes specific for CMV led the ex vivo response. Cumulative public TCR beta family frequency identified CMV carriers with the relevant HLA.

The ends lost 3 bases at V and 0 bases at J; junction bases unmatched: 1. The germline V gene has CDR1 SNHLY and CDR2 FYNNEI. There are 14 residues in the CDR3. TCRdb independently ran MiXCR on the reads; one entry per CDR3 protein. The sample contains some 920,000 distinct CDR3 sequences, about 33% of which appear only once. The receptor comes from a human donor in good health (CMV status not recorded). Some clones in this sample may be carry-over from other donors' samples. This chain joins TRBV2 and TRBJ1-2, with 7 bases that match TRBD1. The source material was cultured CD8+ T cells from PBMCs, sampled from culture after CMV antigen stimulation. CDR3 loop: CASSEDRSNYGYTF. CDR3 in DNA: TGTGCCAGCAGTGAGGACAGGTCTAACTATGGCTACACCTTC.